This T cell receptor (beta chain) was sequenced for a study of early T cells in non-severe SARS-CoV-2 infection. Study details: Sequencing targeted bulk RNA from unsorted whole blood, leaving chains unpaired.

The TCR library protocol was used to attach unique molecular identifiers. These identifiers were attached to individual cDNA molecules. TCRdb reprocessed the 5' RACE reads with MiXCR, giving one entry per CDR3 protein. The table has tens of thousands of distinct CDR3 sequences, about 4.5% seen once. Of note for this clonotype: The target antigen is unknown.

Germline loops: CDR1 SEHNR, CDR2 FQNEAQ (reference sequence). CDR3 size: 13 residues. Trimming removed 5 bases at V and 7 bases at J, with 15 bases between. Study-level findings and limits: VDJdb matching, biased toward anti-spike CD8 responses, missed private and CD4 specificities.

J is TRBJ2-7 and V is TRBV7-9; possibly TRBD1 for D (5 bases). This clonotype originated in an adult who was a healthcare worker with PCR-confirmed SARS-CoV-2 infection or an uninfected control (not recorded which). Sequencing was performed on whole blood. In nucleotides, the CDR3 is TGTGCCAGCAGCCCCCGGCAGGGTGGGGAGCAGTACTTC. Its protein product is CASSPRQGGEQYF.